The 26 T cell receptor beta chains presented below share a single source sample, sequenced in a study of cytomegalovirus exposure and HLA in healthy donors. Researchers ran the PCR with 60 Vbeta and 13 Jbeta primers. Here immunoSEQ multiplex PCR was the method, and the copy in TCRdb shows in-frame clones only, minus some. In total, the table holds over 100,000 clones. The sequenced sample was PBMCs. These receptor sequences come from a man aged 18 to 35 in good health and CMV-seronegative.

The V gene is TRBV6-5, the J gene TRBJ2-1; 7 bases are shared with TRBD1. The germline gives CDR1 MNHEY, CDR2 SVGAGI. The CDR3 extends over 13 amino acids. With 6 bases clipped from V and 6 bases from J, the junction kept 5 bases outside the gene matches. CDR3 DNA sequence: TGTGCCAGCAGGGGACAGAAGATCAATGAGCAGTTCTTC. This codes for CASRGQKINEQFF.

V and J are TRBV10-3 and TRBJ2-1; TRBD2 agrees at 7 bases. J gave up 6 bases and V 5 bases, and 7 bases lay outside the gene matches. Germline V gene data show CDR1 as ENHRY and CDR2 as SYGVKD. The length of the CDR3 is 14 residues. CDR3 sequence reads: CAISPREGTNEQFF. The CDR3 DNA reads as TGTGCCATCAGTCCCAGGGAGGGGACCAATGAGCAGTTCTTC.

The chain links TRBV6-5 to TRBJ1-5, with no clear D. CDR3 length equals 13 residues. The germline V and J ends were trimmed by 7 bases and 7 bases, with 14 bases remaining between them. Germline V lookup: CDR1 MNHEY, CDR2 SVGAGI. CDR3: CASTGAGGQPQHF. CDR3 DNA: TGTGCCAGCACCGGAGCAGGAGGCCAGCCCCAGCATTTT.

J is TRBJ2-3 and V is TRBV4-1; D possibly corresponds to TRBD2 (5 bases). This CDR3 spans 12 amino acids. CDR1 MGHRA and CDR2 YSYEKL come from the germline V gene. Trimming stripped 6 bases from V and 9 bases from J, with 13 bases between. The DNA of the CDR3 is TGCGCCAGCAGAGAGGAGGACGAAACGCAGTATTTT. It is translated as CASREEDETQYF.

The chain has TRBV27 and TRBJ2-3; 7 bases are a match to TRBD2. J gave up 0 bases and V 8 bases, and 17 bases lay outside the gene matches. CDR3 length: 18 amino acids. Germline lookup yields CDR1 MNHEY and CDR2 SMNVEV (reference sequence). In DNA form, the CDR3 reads TGTGCCAGCGGGGGGTTTAGGGACTATAAATCTAGCACAGATACGCAGTATTTT. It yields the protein CASGGFRDYKSSTDTQYF.

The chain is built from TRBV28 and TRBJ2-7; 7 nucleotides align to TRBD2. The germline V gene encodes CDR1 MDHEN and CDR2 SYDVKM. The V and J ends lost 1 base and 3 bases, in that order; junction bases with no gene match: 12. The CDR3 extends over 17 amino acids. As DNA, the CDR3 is TGTGCCAGCAGTTTATATATCGGGGCTTCGGGGGGCTACGAGCAGTACTTC. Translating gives CASSLYIGASGGYEQYF. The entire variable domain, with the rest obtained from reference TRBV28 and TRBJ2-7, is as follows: DVKVTQSSRYLVKRTGEKVFLECVQDMDHENMFWYRQDPGLGLRLIYFSYDVKMKEKGDIPEGYSVSREKKERFSLILESASTNQTSMYLCASSLYIGASGGYEQYFGPGTRLTVT.

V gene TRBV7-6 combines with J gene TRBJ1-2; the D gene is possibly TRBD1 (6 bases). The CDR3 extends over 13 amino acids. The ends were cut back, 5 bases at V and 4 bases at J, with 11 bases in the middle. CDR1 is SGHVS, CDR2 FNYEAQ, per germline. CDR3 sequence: CASSKGQSYGYTF. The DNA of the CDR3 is TGTGCCAGCAGCAAAGGACAGTCCTATGGCTACACCTTC.

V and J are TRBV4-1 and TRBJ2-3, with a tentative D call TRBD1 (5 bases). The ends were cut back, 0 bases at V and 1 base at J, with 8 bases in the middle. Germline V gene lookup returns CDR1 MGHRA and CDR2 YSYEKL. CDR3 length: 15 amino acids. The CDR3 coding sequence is TGCGCCAGCAGCCAAGATCAACAGGGCACAGATACGCAGTATTTT. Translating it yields CASSQDQQGTDTQYF.

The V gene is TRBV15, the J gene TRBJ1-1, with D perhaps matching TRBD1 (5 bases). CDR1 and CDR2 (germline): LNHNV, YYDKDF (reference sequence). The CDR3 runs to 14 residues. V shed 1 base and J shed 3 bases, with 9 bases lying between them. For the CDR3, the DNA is TGTGCCACCAGCAGAGGAGGGGACTACACTGAAGCTTTCTTT. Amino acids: CATSRGGDYTEAFF.

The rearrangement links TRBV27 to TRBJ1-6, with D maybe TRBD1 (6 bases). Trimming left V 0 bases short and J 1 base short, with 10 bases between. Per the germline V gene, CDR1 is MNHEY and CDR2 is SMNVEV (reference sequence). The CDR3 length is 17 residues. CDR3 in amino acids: CASSLSSQGSYNSPLHF. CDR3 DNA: TGTGCCAGCAGTTTATCTAGCCAGGGGTCCTATAATTCACCCCTCCACTTT.

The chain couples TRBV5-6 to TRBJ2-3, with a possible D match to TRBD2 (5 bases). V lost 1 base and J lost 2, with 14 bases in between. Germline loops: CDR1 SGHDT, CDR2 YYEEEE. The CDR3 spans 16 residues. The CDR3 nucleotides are TGTGCCAGCAGCTTGCGGTCGGTGCGGGTCACAGATACGCAGTATTTT. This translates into CASSLRSVRVTDTQYF.

The DNA of the CDR3 is TGTGCCAGCAGTTTATTACAGGGGAATAATTCACCCCTCCACTTT. It codes for CASSLLQGNNSPLHF. The chain carries TRBV28 and TRBJ1-6, with 7 bases identical to TRBD1. The germline V gene encodes CDR1 MDHEN and CDR2 SYDVKM. The CDR3 runs to 15 residues. V trimming: 1 base; J trimming: 5 bases; junction bases outside the gene matches: 2. Complete variable domain (other parts from reference TRBV28 and TRBJ1-6): DVKVTQSSRYLVKRTGEKVFLECVQDMDHENMFWYRQDPGLGLRLIYFSYDVKMKEKGDIPEGYSVSREKKERFSLILESASTNQTSMYLCASSLLQGNNSPLHFGNGTRLTVT.

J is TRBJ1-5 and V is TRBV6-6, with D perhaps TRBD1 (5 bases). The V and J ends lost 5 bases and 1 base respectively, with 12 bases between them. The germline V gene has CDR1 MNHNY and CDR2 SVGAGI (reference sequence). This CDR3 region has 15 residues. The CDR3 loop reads CASSARVSSNQPQHF. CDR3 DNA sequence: TGTGCCAGCAGTGCCAGGGTTTCGAGCAATCAGCCCCAGCATTTT.

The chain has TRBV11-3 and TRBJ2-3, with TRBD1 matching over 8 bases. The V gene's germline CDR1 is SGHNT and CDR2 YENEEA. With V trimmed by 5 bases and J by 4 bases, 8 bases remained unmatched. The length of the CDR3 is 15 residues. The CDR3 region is CASSPGQGSADTQYF. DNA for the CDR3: TGTGCCAGCAGCCCCGGACAGGGTAGCGCAGATACGCAGTATTTT. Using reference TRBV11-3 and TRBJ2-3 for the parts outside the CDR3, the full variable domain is EAGVVQSPRYKIIEKKQPVAFWCNPISGHNTLYWYLQNLGQGPELLIRYENEEAVDDSQLPKDRFSAERLKGVDSTLKIQPAELGDSAVYLCASSPGQGSADTQYFGPGTRLTVL.

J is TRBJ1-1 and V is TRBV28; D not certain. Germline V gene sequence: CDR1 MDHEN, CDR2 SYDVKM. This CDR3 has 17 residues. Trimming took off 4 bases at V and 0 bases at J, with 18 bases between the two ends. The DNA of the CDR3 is TGTGCCAGCAGTTGGGGAGGCAGTATGAATTTGAACACTGAAGCTTTCTTT. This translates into CASSWGGSMNLNTEAFF.

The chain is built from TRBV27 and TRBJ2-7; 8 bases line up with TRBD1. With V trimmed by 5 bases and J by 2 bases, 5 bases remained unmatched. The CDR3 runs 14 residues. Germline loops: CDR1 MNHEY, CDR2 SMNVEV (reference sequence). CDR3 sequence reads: CASSPRQGTYEQYF. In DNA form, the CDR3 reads TGTGCCAGCAGTCCACGACAGGGGACCTACGAGCAGTACTTC.

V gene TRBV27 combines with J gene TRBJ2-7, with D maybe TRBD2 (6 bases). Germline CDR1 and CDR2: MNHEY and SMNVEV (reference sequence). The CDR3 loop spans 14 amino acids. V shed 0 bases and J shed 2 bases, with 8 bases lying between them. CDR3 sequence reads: CASSLSSGAYEQYF. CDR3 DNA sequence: TGTGCCAGCAGTTTATCCTCGGGAGCCTACGAGCAGTACTTC.

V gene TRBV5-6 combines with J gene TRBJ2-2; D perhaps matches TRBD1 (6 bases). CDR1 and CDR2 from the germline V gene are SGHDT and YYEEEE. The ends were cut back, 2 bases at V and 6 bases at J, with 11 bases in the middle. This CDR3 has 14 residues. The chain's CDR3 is CASSLQGFPGELFF. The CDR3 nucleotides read TGTGCCAGCAGCTTACAGGGTTTCCCCGGGGAGCTGTTTTTT.

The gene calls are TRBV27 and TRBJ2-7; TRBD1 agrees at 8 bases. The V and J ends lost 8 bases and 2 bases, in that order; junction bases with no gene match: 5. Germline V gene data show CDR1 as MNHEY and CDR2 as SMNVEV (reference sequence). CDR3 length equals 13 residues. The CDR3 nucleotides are TGTGCCAGCGGACCGGGACAGGCCTACGAGCAGTACTTC. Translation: CASGPGQAYEQYF.

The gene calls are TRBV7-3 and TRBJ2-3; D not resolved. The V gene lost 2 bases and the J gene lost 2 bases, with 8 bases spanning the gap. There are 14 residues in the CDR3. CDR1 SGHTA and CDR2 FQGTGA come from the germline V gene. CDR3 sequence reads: CASSLGQTTDTQYF. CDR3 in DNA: TGTGCCAGCAGCTTAGGGCAGACCACAGATACGCAGTATTTT.

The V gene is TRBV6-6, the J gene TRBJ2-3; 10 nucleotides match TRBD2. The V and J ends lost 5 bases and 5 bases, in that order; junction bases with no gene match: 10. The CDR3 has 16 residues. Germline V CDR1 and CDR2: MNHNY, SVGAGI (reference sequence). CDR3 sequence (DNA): TGTGCCAGCAGTGGATCCCTAGCGGGGGCAGGAGATACGCAGTATTTT. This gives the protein CASSGSLAGAGDTQYF.

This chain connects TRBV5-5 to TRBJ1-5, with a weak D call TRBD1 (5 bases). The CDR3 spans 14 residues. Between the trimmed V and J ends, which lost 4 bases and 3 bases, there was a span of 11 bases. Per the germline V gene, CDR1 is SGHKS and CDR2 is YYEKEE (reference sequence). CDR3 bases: TGTGCCAGCAGCCCCGGGACTTTCAATCAGCCCCAGCATTTT. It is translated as CASSPGTFNQPQHF.

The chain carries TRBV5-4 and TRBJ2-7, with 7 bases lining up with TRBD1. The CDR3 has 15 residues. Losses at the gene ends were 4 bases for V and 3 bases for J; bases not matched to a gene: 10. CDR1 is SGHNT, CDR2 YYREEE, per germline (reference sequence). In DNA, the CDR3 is TGTGCCAGCAGCCCTGGACAGGCACAGGTCTACGAGCAGTACTTC. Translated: CASSPGQAQVYEQYF.

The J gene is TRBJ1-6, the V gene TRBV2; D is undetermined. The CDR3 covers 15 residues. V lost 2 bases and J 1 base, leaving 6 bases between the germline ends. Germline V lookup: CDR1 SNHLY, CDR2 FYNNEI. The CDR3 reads CASSEPVSYNSPLHF. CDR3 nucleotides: TGTGCCAGCAGTGAACCAGTATCCTATAATTCACCCCTCCACTTT.

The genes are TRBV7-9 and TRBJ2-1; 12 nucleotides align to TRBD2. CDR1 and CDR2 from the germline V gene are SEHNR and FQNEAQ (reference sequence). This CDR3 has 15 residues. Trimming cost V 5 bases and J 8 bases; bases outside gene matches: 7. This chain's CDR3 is CASSPSSGRADEQFF. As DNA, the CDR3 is TGTGCCAGCAGCCCGTCTAGCGGGAGGGCCGATGAGCAGTTCTTC.

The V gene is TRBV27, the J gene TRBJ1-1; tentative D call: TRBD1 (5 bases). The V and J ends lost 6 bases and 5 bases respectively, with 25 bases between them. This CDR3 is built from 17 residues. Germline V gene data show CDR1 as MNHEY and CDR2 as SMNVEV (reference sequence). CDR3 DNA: TGTGCCAGCAGATCATCCAGGGTTGCCGTAGGCCAAACTGAAGCTTTCTTT. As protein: CASRSSRVAVGQTEAFF.